This TCR beta chain comes out of a study of vaccination and CD4 T cells after COVID-19. Points from the study as a whole: Post-vaccination reactive clonotypes (median roughly 35) did not differ significantly from post-infection (fewer than 24). Spike mono-reactivity was shown by 304 of 307 vaccine-specific clones in convalescent patients.

A remark on this clonotype: Its antigen is still unknown.

The Oncomine TCR Beta short-read assay was applied to DNA of cultured CD4+ T cells. MiXCR, run by TCRdb on the PCR reads, gives a single entry per CDR3 protein. The sample has under 20,000 distinct CDR3 sequences, 44% seen once. Germline V gene data show CDR1 as SGHKS and CDR2 as YYEKEE (reference sequence). Trimming removed 5 bases at V and 2 bases at J, with 7 bases between. The CDR3 has 12 residues. Time point given: late sampling 161 to 241 days after vaccination in a few convalescent patients. Indicated treatment: approximately 10-day PBMC culture with coronavirus spike peptide pools or control peptides (ViraFEST assay). Peptide-pool expansion of antigen-specific T cells preceded TCR sequencing in ViraFEST.

The sequencing used CD4+ T cells from blood, cultured in vitro, collected about 7 months after SARS-CoV-2 vaccination. The TCR was taken from a human donor who had recovered from COVID-19. The J gene is TRBJ1-2, the V gene TRBV5-5; no clear D gene. The CDR3 bases are TGTGCCAGCAGGCCAGGAAACTATGGCTACACCTTC. The encoded protein is CASRPGNYGYTF.